Listed below are T cell receptor beta chains from one sample, sequenced in a study of neurological immune-mediated disorders. A single record per CDR3 protein comes from TCRdb applying MiXCR to the 5' RACE reads. The sample includes some 48,000 distinct CDR3 sequences, over 4.5% of them seen just once. Sequenced input: CD4+ T cells from blood. These receptors were taken from a woman younger than 30 with multiple sclerosis. Both conserved end residues are part of each CDR3. D genes are given only for firm matches. The size entry is marked missing in some rows and otherwise reads once, few, many or a size class.

NA,many,TRBV24-1,TRBJ2-5,CATSNGGQETQYF,TGTGCCACCAGCAACGGAGGACAAGAGACCCAGTACTTC
TRBD1,many,TRBV7-2,TRBJ1-1,CASSGRDWDRLF,TGTGCCAGCAGCGGCCGCGACTGGGACAGGCTTTTT
TRBD1,NA,TRBV10-3,TRBJ1-1,CAIRGQGRNTEAFF,TGTGCCATCAGAGGACAGGGGAGGAACACTGAAGCTTTCTTT
TRBD2,many,TRBV10-3,TRBJ2-3,CAISSRTSGSEADTQYF,TGTGCCATCAGTTCCAGGACTAGCGGGAGTGAAGCGGATACGCAGTATTTT
NA,many,TRBV7-8,TRBJ2-1,CASSKGTSGNEQFF,TGTGCCAGCAGTAAGGGGACTTCAGGGAATGAGCAGTTCTTC
NA,many,TRBV9,TRBJ1-2,CASSVERRIETNYGYTF,TGTGCCAGCAGCGTAGAACGACGGATCGAAACTAACTATGGCTACACCTTC
NA,few,TRBV18,TRBJ2-5,CASSPAGSETQYF,TGTGCCAGCTCGCCGGCCGGTTCCGAGACCCAGTACTTC
TRBD1,many,TRBV6-2/TRBV6-3,TRBJ2-2,CASSRGQVSTGELFF,TGTGCCAGCAGCAGAGGACAGGTGTCTACCGGGGAGCTGTTTTTT
NA,many,TRBV7-9,TRBJ2-3,CASSAIGGGADTQYF,TGTGCCAGCAGCGCCATTGGGGGGGGCGCCGATACGCAGTATTTT
NA,many,TRBV27,TRBJ2-1,CASMSFRATGSNEQFF,TGTGCCAGCATGAGCTTTCGGGCTACAGGTTCCAATGAGCAGTTCTTC
TRBD1,many,TRBV5-1,TRBJ1-5,CASSRTGGNQPQHF,TGCGCCAGCAGCCGAACAGGGGGCAATCAGCCCCAGCATTTT
NA,many,TRBV7-8,TRBJ1-2,CASTLDYYGYTF,TGTGCCAGCACCCTGGACTACTATGGCTACACCTTC
TRBD1,many,TRBV12-3/TRBV12-4,TRBJ1-1,CASRSTGGGAEAFF,TGTGCCAGCAGGTCGACAGGGGGGGGGGCTGAAGCTTTCTTT
TRBD1,many,TRBV29-1,TRBJ1-2,CSAGQGTNYGYTF,TGCAGCGCCGGACAGGGGACTAACTATGGCTACACCTTC
NA,many,TRBV5-6,TRBJ1-2,CASRLTGNLFGYYGYTF,TGTGCCAGCAGACTAACAGGGAACCTTTTCGGATACTATGGCTACACCTTC
TRBD2,NA,TRBV20-1,TRBJ2-7,CSAGGGVVGRRPYEQYF,TGCAGTGCTGGGGGAGGGGTCGTTGGCAGGCGACCCTACGAGCAGTACTTC
TRBD2,NA,TRBV20-1,TRBJ2-5,CSARNPGLAKETQYF,TGCAGTGCTAGAAACCCGGGACTAGCGAAGGAGACCCAGTACTTC
NA,many,TRBV5-6,TRBJ2-2,CASSLAGTFGELFF,TGTGCCAGCAGCTTGGCCGGCACATTCGGGGAGCTGTTTTTT
NA,many,TRBV7-2,TRBJ1-3,CASSPAGAGNTIYF,TGTGCCAGCAGCCCAGCGGGGGCTGGAAACACCATATATTTT
TRBD1,many,TRBV7-8,TRBJ2-2,CASSFQDRGIGTGELFF,TGTGCCAGCAGCTTTCAAGACAGGGGGATTGGAACCGGGGAGCTGTTTTTT
NA,many,TRBV29-1,TRBJ1-1,CSVKQTVNTEAFF,TGCAGCGTTAAACAGACGGTGAACACTGAAGCTTTCTTT
TRBD1,many,TRBV7-6,TRBJ1-6,CASSPPGQRPWLHF,TGTGCCAGCAGCCCGCCGGGACAGCGCCCTTGGCTCCACTTT
NA,many,TRBV19,TRBJ2-1,CASSRRGGPINEQFF,TGTGCCAGTAGTAGAAGGGGGGGACCGATCAATGAGCAGTTCTTC
TRBD1,many,TRBV7-2,TRBJ1-2,CASRDRTYGYTF,TGTGCCAGCAGGGACAGGACCTATGGCTACACCTTC
TRBD2,many,TRBV7-9,TRBJ2-5,CASNPSSGTETQYF,TGTGCCAGCAATCCGTCTAGCGGGACAGAGACCCAGTACTTC
TRBD2,many,TRBV20-1,TRBJ2-1,CSARIIPSGSNEQFF,TGCAGTGCTAGGATTATTCCTAGCGGGAGTAATGAGCAGTTCTTC